The present T cell receptor beta chain was sequenced within a study of blood T cells in healthy people across ages. Those donating, healthy Caucasian individuals from Russia, were aged roughly 6 to 100. After removal of 2 bases from V and 0 bases from J, the junction contained 3 bases not matched to a gene. This CDR3 region has 15 residues. Germline V gene data show CDR1 as MNHNY and CDR2 as SVGAGI (reference sequence). For the second PCR, which ran for 7 to 11 cycles, a sample-barcoded 5' primer and a J-beta primer mix were used. From the 5' RACE reads, TCRdb called clonotypes with MiXCR, one entry per CDR3 protein. This repertoire shows under 800,000 distinct CDR3 sequences, roughly two fifths found once; its top ten account for under 25%. Findings of the study overall: Investigators treated diversity estimates from one million T cells as underestimates. Fewer expanded clones and more diversity marked long-lived versus aged donors.

Regarding this clonotype: Its antigen is unknown.

The receptor was derived from a woman in her sixties or seventies in good health. The source material was blood. The V gene is TRBV6-6, the J gene TRBJ2-7; the match to TRBD1 covers 8 bases. CDR3 region: CASSYTGQGSYEQYF. The CDR3 DNA sequence: TGTGCCAGCAGTTACACCGGACAGGGCTCCTACGAGCAGTACTTC.